A single sample gave rise to the 5 T cell receptor beta chains below, sequenced in a study of T-cell reconstitution after alpha-beta-depleted transplantation in children. Unique molecular identifiers were used in preparing the TCRbeta library. MiXCR was run by TCRdb on the PCR reads, yielding one entry per CDR3 protein. The sample consists of fewer than 700,000 distinct CDR3 sequences, 10% to 15% of them appearing once. The sequencing used PBMCs, mostly from graft donor cells, collected 360 days after TCRalphabeta/CD19-depleted stem cell transplant. These receptors were taken from a male patient under 18 who had a stem cell transplant for acute myeloid leukemia, so the T cells may come from the graft donor.

This clonotype was observed a handful of times. The rearrangement joins TRBV6-2 or TRBV6-3 to TRBJ2-7; 8 bases are shared with TRBD2. Trimming cost V 2 bases and J 3 bases; bases outside gene matches: 24. Germline CDR1 and CDR2: MNHEY and SVGEGT. The CDR3 loop spans 21 amino acids. CDR3 DNA sequence: TGTGCCAGCAGTTACAAAAGGTCTAGCGGGTGGGGATCCCCCACCGACTACGAGCAGTACTTC. Residues: CASSYKRSSGWGSPTDYEQYF.

In this sample, this clonotype turned up a few times. The V gene is TRBV12-3 or TRBV12-4, the J gene TRBJ1-5, with 7 bases fitting TRBD1. Losses at the gene ends were 6 bases for V and 2 bases for J; bases not matched to a gene: 7. CDR3 length: 15 amino acids. The CDR3, as DNA: TGTGCCAGCAGACAGGGGATTCTGCGCAATCAGCCCCAGCATTTT. It encodes CASRQGILRNQPQHF.

This sequence joins TRBV6-5 and TRBJ2-7; D call uncertain. With 0 bases removed from V and 4 bases from J, the gap between germline ends came to 10 bases. Germline V gene lookup returns CDR1 MNHEY and CDR2 SVGAGI. This CDR3 region has 14 residues. CDR3 loop: CASSYSNVGYEQYF. CDR3 bases: TGTGCCAGCAGTTACTCGAATGTGGGTTACGAGCAGTACTTC.

This clonotype was counted at least ten times. The rearrangement joins TRBV5-1 to TRBJ2-2; possibly TRBD2 for D (5 bases). The ends were cut back, 6 bases at V and 7 bases at J, with 19 bases in the middle. Germline V gives CDR1 SGHRS, CDR2 YFSETQ. This CDR3 comprises 15 residues. CDR3 region: CASTPDPLRDGELFF. The CDR3 bases are TGCGCCAGCACCCCGGACCCCCTGAGGGACGGGGAGCTGTTTTTT.

This clonotype was seen a handful of times. In DNA, the CDR3 is TGTGCCAGCAGTTACATTAGGGCCGGAGGCGAGCAGTACTTC. Encoded protein: CASSYIRAGGEQYF. The gene calls are TRBV6-5 and TRBJ2-7, with a possible D match to TRBD2 (5 bases). Germline V gene lookup returns CDR1 MNHEY and CDR2 SVGAGI. The CDR3 sequence is 14 residues long. Trimming left V 2 bases short and J 6 bases short, with 14 bases between.